This T cell receptor (beta chain) originates from a study of siplizumab effects on memory and regulatory T cells. About this clone: Its specificity is unknown.

The CDR3 has 13 amino acids. CDR1 and CDR2 from the germline V gene are MNHEY and SVGAGI. V lost 6 bases and J 8 bases, leaving 16 bases between the germline ends. The study's findings and limits: Major contributors to the alloresponse seemed to be naive T cells, which also appeared more diverse than memory cells. An assignable naive or memory phenotype was lacking in roughly 75-96% of proliferating CD4+ or CD8+ clones. Siplizumab cultures yielded proliferating Tregs whose suppressive function was not confirmed. Tracing alloreactive clones into unstimulated subsets worked for only a minor fraction of them.

TCRdb keeps only in-frame clones here, not all; method: immunoSEQ multiplex PCR. This table holds around 95,000 clones, approximately 91% found once. Source material: CD4+ T cells sorted from blood. V usage is TRBV6-5 and J usage is TRBJ1-2; tentatively, D is TRBD1 (5 bases). The receptor was isolated from a human donor in good health. CDR3 sequence reads: CASSLVGERGYTF. CDR3 bases: TGTGCCAGCAGCCTCGTGGGGGAAAGGGGCTACACCTTC.